These T cell receptor beta chains were read from a single sample in a study of monozygotic twins with inflammatory bowel disease. TCRdb reprocessed the 5' RACE reads and stores each CDR3 protein as one record, lacking DNA. This sample contains around 450,000 distinct CDR3 sequences. The specimen was blood. The receptors come from a human donor with ulcerative colitis or Crohn's disease, or a healthy co-twin of an affected twin (not recorded which). The CDR3 runs from the conserved cysteine through the conserved F or W.

j_call: TRBJ2-1
v_call: TRBV6-2/TRBV6-3
cdr3_aa: CASSPLAGGPNNEQFF

j_call: TRBJ2-2
v_call: TRBV9
cdr3_aa: CASGTQGNTGELFF

j_call: TRBJ2-3
v_call: TRBV5-1
cdr3_aa: CASSFLNPHQDTQYF

j_call: TRBJ1-5
v_call: TRBV27
cdr3_aa: CASSPRLDRGNQPQHF

j_call: TRBJ1-2
v_call: TRBV19
cdr3_aa: CASSIRGEGNYGYTF

j_call: TRBJ2-7
v_call: TRBV10-3
cdr3_aa: CAISEGGRLEYF

j_call: TRBJ2-5
v_call: TRBV29-1
cdr3_aa: CSGWLRGLGETQYF

j_call: TRBJ2-2
v_call: TRBV27
cdr3_aa: CASSRPGQNTGELFF

j_call: TRBJ2-1
v_call: TRBV18
cdr3_aa: CASLAEGTYNEQFF

j_call: TRBJ2-1
v_call: TRBV28
cdr3_aa: CASSFSPSGSMGEQFF

j_call: TRBJ2-7
v_call: TRBV20-1
cdr3_aa: CRAGRGSYEQYF

j_call: TRBJ1-4
v_call: TRBV20-1
cdr3_aa: CSARERGRTTNEKLFF

j_call: TRBJ1-1
v_call: TRBV7-6
cdr3_aa: CASSSGQEITEAFF

j_call: TRBJ1-6
v_call: TRBV6-2/TRBV6-3
cdr3_aa: CASTDGDYSPLHF

j_call: TRBJ1-1
v_call: TRBV19
cdr3_aa: CASSKRGGTEAFF

j_call: TRBJ2-1
v_call: TRBV3-1
cdr3_aa: CASSPRGAGTQLGRFF

j_call: TRBJ2-7
v_call: TRBV3-1
cdr3_aa: CASSQGGDYEQYF

j_call: TRBJ2-1
v_call: TRBV10-3
cdr3_aa: CAISPTTLGNEQFF

j_call: TRBJ2-3
v_call: TRBV5-1
cdr3_aa: CASSLAGQGTDTQYF

j_call: TRBJ1-1
v_call: TRBV6-1
cdr3_aa: CASNLIQDMGYTEAFF

j_call: TRBJ2-1
v_call: TRBV12-2
cdr3_aa: CASRLADPTSGSVKGVNEQFF

j_call: TRBJ2-2
v_call: TRBV6-2/TRBV6-3
cdr3_aa: CASSYDDSGSTGELFF

j_call: TRBJ1-2
v_call: TRBV7-9
cdr3_aa: CASSKRGFDGYTF

j_call: TRBJ2-3
v_call: TRBV5-1
cdr3_aa: CASSLYRTSTDTQYF

j_call: TRBJ1-4
v_call: TRBV18
cdr3_aa: CASSPGSPVEKLFF

j_call: TRBJ2-1
v_call: TRBV5-1
cdr3_aa: CASSFQTSGGYNEQFF

j_call: TRBJ2-1
v_call: TRBV7-8
cdr3_aa: CASSLHETGRYEQFF

j_call: TRBJ2-1
v_call: TRBV3-1
cdr3_aa: CASSVSGTSYNEQFF

j_call: TRBJ1-6
v_call: TRBV6-5
cdr3_aa: CASSYSTGGALTPLHF

j_call: TRBJ1-1
v_call: TRBV18
cdr3_aa: CASSPRNAENTEAFF

j_call: TRBJ2-3
v_call: TRBV7-8
cdr3_aa: CASLPVAGSTDTQYF

j_call: TRBJ2-7
v_call: TRBV12-3/TRBV12-4
cdr3_aa: CASTHLTGTGPSYEQYF

j_call: TRBJ2-3
v_call: TRBV6-2/TRBV6-3
cdr3_aa: CASSYSPGTSGGEVTDTQYF

j_call: TRBJ2-6
v_call: TRBV10-3
cdr3_aa: CATQETGANVLTF

j_call: TRBJ2-3
v_call: TRBV29-1
cdr3_aa: CSVRGTGGTDTQYF

j_call: TRBJ1-2
v_call: TRBV7-9
cdr3_aa: CASSLTYRGRNGYTF

j_call: TRBJ2-7
v_call: TRBV5-6
cdr3_aa: CASSLEVTLGLEQYF

j_call: TRBJ2-1
v_call: TRBV5-1
cdr3_aa: CASSREGLYNEQFF

j_call: TRBJ2-3
v_call: TRBV29-1
cdr3_aa: CSVAGDLTDTQYF

j_call: TRBJ2-6
v_call: TRBV5-1
cdr3_aa: CASSLEGVESSGANVLTF

j_call: TRBJ2-1
v_call: TRBV7-6
cdr3_aa: CASSTRTGNEQFF

j_call: TRBJ2-7
v_call: TRBV20-1
cdr3_aa: CSASPTRAPYEQYF

j_call: TRBJ2-1
v_call: TRBV11-2
cdr3_aa: CASDVTSGSSGEQFF

j_call: TRBJ2-4
v_call: TRBV27
cdr3_aa: CASSIAAKNIQYF